The sequence of this T cell receptor beta chain was determined in a study of blood T cell repertoires in COVID-19. As for the study in general: Acute-phase and convalescent COVID-19 samples originated in the United States, Italy and Spain. T cells, B-cell-depleted T cells, or PBMCs supplied cDNA or gDNA.

Original methodology: Estimated nucleated cell counts came from reference gene primer amplification. Generated by immunoSEQ multiplex PCR, the TCRdb table keeps only in-frame clones and is missing some. D and trimming come from the DNA, and the V and J calls and clone size come from that table. There are approximately 210,000 clones in the sample; less than 90% occur only once, and approximately 0.7% lies in the top ten. Losses at the gene ends were 6 bases for V and 1 base for J; bases not matched to a gene: 5. Germline V gene sequence: CDR1 SQVTM, CDR2 ANQGSEA. This CDR3 has 14 amino acids. V usage is TRBV29-1 and J usage is TRBJ1-4; 7 positions match TRBD1. This clonotype originated in a man aged 35 to 55 with acute or convalescent COVID-19. The source material was peripheral blood. As DNA, the CDR3 is TGCAGCGTGGCCGGGACAGTAACTAATGAAAAACTGTTTTTT. Translating gives CSVAGTVTNEKLFF.